The 31 T cell receptor beta chains below come from one sample, sequenced in a study of cytomegalovirus exposure and HLA in healthy donors. The PCR ran on 60 Vbeta and 13 Jbeta primers. This table comes from immunoSEQ multiplex PCR, and its TCRdb copy is limited to in-frame clones, with some not included. The sample consists of roughly 200,000 clones, almost 70% of them appearing once. The sample was PBMCs. The receptors originated from a man aged 35 to 55 in good health and CMV-seropositive.

The chain employs TRBV7-3 and TRBJ2-5; 8 bases match TRBD2. Losses at the gene ends were 5 bases for V and 2 bases for J; bases not matched to a gene: 7. The CDR3 length is 15 residues. Germline V gene data show CDR1 as SGHTA and CDR2 as FQGTGA. The CDR3 spells CASSPSGGKQETQYF. In nucleotides, the CDR3 is TGTGCCAGCAGCCCCAGCGGGGGAAAACAAGAGACCCAGTACTTC.

The rearrangement uses TRBV13 and TRBJ1-1; 8 bases are a match to TRBD1. The germline V gene has CDR1 PRHDT and CDR2 FYEKMQ (reference sequence). The V and J ends lost 5 bases and 0 bases, in that order; junction bases with no gene match: 17. The CDR3 has 19 residues. In nucleotides, the CDR3 is TGTGCCAGCAGCCCGGCCAAGGACAGGGACATACTAATGAACACTGAAGCTTTCTTT. It translates to CASSPAKDRDILMNTEAFF.

V usage is TRBV28 and J usage is TRBJ1-5; D is perhaps TRBD1 (6 bases). The CDR3 spans 14 residues. Deletions cut 6 bases from V and 3 bases from J, with 12 bases between. Germline V lookup: CDR1 MDHEN, CDR2 SYDVKM. CDR3: CASSVQGLNQPQHF. CDR3 nucleotide sequence: TGTGCCAGCAGCGTACAGGGCCTCAATCAGCCCCAGCATTTT.

V usage is TRBV28 and J usage is TRBJ2-7; 9 nucleotides line up with TRBD2. V lost 8 bases to trimming and J lost 2 bases; unmatched junction nucleotides: 7. The CDR3 totals 14 residues. The germline V gene encodes CDR1 MDHEN and CDR2 SYDVKM. In DNA, the CDR3 is TGTGCCAGCTTACCAAGCGGGGGGCCCTACGAGCAGTACTTC. This gives the protein CASLPSGGPYEQYF.

The rearrangement joins TRBV5-8 to TRBJ2-7, with TRBD2 matching 10 bases. V lost 0 bases to trimming and J lost 0 bases; unmatched junction nucleotides: 0. The CDR3 is 15 residues long. Germline V gene sequence: CDR1 SGHTS, CDR2 YDEGEE. CDR3 sequence (DNA): TGTGCCAGCAGCTTGGGACTAGCGGGCTCCTACGAGCAGTACTTC. Protein: CASSLGLAGSYEQYF.

The rearrangement uses TRBV6-1 and TRBJ1-2; 8 nucleotides line up with TRBD1. This CDR3 comprises 16 residues. The ends lost 2 bases at V and 6 bases at J; junction bases unmatched: 11. Germline V gives CDR1 MNHNS, CDR2 SASEGT. This CDR3 is CASSESGGGLANGYTF. The CDR3 region has the DNA TGTGCCAGCAGTGAATCAGGGGGCGGGCTGGCAAATGGCTACACCTTC.

V and J are TRBV6-1 and TRBJ2-1; a weak D match, TRBD1 (6 bases). The germline V gene has CDR1 MNHNS and CDR2 SASEGT. The CDR3 runs 15 residues. The germline V and J ends were trimmed by 5 bases and 2 bases, with 13 bases remaining between them. This chain's CDR3 is CASSHRDNPYNEQFF. The CDR3 region has the DNA TGTGCCAGCAGTCATAGGGACAACCCCTACAATGAGCAGTTCTTC.

The V call is TRBV11-2, the J call TRBJ2-5; D perhaps matches TRBD2 (5 bases). Germline V lookup: CDR1 SGHAT, CDR2 FQNNGV. Trimming left V 5 bases short and J 4 bases short, with 14 bases between. The CDR3 runs 14 residues. CDR3 sequence reads: CASSRQRVRETQYF. The CDR3 DNA follows: TGTGCCAGCAGCCGCCAGAGGGTTCGAGAGACCCAGTACTTC.

The chain employs TRBV6-6 and TRBJ2-7; TRBD1 matches 9 bases. Losses at the gene ends were 8 bases for V and 12 bases for J; bases not matched to a gene: 11. CDR3 length: 12 amino acids. Germline CDR1 reads MNHNY; CDR2 reads SVGAGI (reference sequence). CDR3 loop: CASWDRDSRGYF. CDR3 bases: TGTGCCAGCTGGGACAGGGACTCGAGAGGGTACTTC.

This chain joins TRBV20-1 and TRBJ1-1; D might be TRBD1 (5 bases). The CDR3 totals 11 residues. Germline V lookup: CDR1 DFQATT, CDR2 SNEGSKA (reference sequence). The CDR3 here is CKGTRGTEAFF. CDR3 coding DNA: TGCAAAGGGACTCGGGGCACTGAAGCTTTCTTT.

CDR3 nucleotides: TGTGCCAGCAGGGATTTTACGGACCCCCGGGGAGAGTACGAGCAGTACTTC. Its protein product is CASRDFTDPRGEYEQYF. V gene TRBV27 combines with J gene TRBJ2-7, with D maybe TRBD2 (5 bases). Germline CDR1 MNHEY, CDR2 SMNVEV (reference sequence). This CDR3 spans 17 amino acids. The ends were cut back, 6 bases at V and 4 bases at J, with 25 bases in the middle.

The DNA for the CDR3 is TGCGCCAGCAGCTTGGCCCAGATCTCTCGAGAGACCCAGTACTTC. Protein product: CASSLAQISRETQYF. The gene calls are TRBV5-1 and TRBJ2-5; D is undetermined. This CDR3 is built from 15 residues. CDR1 and CDR2 from the germline V gene are SGHRS and YFSETQ. V lost 0 bases and J lost 4, with 13 bases in between. The full variable domain, its missing parts supplied by reference TRBV5-1 and TRBJ2-5, is KAGVTQTPRYLIKTRGQQVTLSCSPISGHRSVSWYQQTPGQGLQFLFEYFSETQRNKGNFPGRFSGRQFSNSRSEMNVSTLELGDSALYLCASSLAQISRETQYFGPGTRLLVL.

V gene TRBV7-2 combines with J gene TRBJ2-1; D is perhaps TRBD1 (6 bases). The V gene's germline CDR1 is SGHTA and CDR2 FQGNSA. V lost 3 bases to trimming and J lost 6 bases, with 21 bases between them. This CDR3 has 17 amino acids. CDR3: CASSLITGQWASNEQFF. CDR3 nucleotide sequence: TGTGCCAGCAGCTTGATAACAGGACAGTGGGCCAGCAATGAGCAGTTCTTC.

The rearrangement joins TRBV19 to TRBJ1-4, with D maybe TRBD1 (5 bases). The CDR3 is 15 residues long. Germline V lookup: CDR1 LNHDA, CDR2 SQIVND (reference sequence). Trimming cost V 10 bases and J 8 bases, with 23 bases left between them. DNA of the CDR3: TGTGCCACCTCATTACGGGGAGGGGTCAAGGAAAAACTGTTTTTT. It is translated as CATSLRGGVKEKLFF.

There are a few counts of this clone. The rearrangement joins TRBV9 to TRBJ2-3; 7 bases align to TRBD2. This CDR3 has 13 residues. V gave up 7 bases and J gave up 2 bases; unmatched junction bases: 4. Germline-derived CDR1 and CDR2 are SGDLS and YYNGEE. DNA of the CDR3: TGTGCCAGCGGGGGACTAAACACAGATACGCAGTATTTT. Its translation is CASGGLNTDTQYF.

This clone has a handful of counts. The chain has TRBV6-1 and TRBJ2-1; 16 bases fit TRBD2. The CDR3 runs to 15 residues. The germline V gene encodes CDR1 MNHNS and CDR2 SASEGT. The V and J ends lost 7 bases and 6 bases, in that order; junction bases with no gene match: 3. The CDR3 sequence: CASTGLAGGFNEQFF. DNA for the CDR3: TGTGCCAGCACGGGACTAGCGGGGGGGTTCAATGAGCAGTTCTTC.

The CDR3 DNA sequence: TGTGCCAGCAGTCCCCCTTTAGAGTGGGAAGCTTTCTTT. Translating gives CASSPPLEWEAFF. V is TRBV28 and J is TRBJ1-1; D is unclear. The CDR3 spans 13 residues. The V gene's germline CDR1 is MDHEN and CDR2 SYDVKM. V was pared by 5 bases and J by 8 bases, with 15 bases between.

This chain uses TRBV7-6 with TRBJ1-5, with a tentative D call TRBD1 (5 bases). The CDR3 covers 17 residues. Germline values: CDR1 SGHVS, CDR2 FNYEAQ. The V end was cut by 5 bases, the J end by 2 bases, with 19 bases between. The CDR3 here is CASSGGTGVGGNQPQHF. For the CDR3, the DNA is TGTGCCAGCAGCGGCGGGACGGGAGTTGGAGGCAATCAGCCCCAGCATTTT.

The chain carries TRBV9 and TRBJ1-2, with TRBD1 identical over 11 bases. The CDR3 runs to 13 residues. The V gene end was trimmed by 4 bases and the J gene end by 10 bases; junction bases not matched to a gene: 6. Per the germline V gene, CDR1 is SGDLS and CDR2 is YYNGEE. The CDR3 nucleotides read TGTGCCAGCAGCAGGGGGGACAGGGGGTACTACACCTTC. Its translation is CASSRGDRGYYTF.

The rearrangement joins TRBV27 to TRBJ2-3; D is possibly TRBD2 (6 bases). Germline V lookup: CDR1 MNHEY, CDR2 SMNVEV (reference sequence). V dropped 6 bases and J dropped 3 bases, with 19 bases sitting between them. The CDR3 extends over 16 amino acids. DNA for the CDR3: TGTGCCAGCAGCCCGCCAGGAGGGGTTTGGACAGATACGCAGTATTTT. Encoded protein: CASSPPGGVWTDTQYF.

The genes are TRBV28 and TRBJ1-6, with TRBD1 matching over 7 bases. The V gene end was trimmed by 4 bases and the J gene end by 12 bases; junction bases not matched to a gene: 3. This CDR3 has 12 residues. Germline CDR1 and CDR2: MDHEN and SYDVKM. The CDR3 loop is CASSSPGGPLHF. The DNA of the CDR3 is TGTGCCAGCAGTTCCCCAGGGGGACCCCTCCACTTT.

V gene TRBV13 combines with J gene TRBJ2-7; D is unresolved. The CDR3 is 12 residues long. CDR1 is PRHDT, CDR2 FYEKMQ, per germline (reference sequence). The germline V and J ends were trimmed by 3 bases and 2 bases, with 5 bases remaining between them. The CDR3: CASSFTTYEQYF. The CDR3 DNA reads as TGTGCCAGCAGCTTCACAACCTACGAGCAGTACTTC.

The chain uses TRBV6-6 and TRBJ1-5; D may be TRBD1 (5 bases). In germline, CDR1 is MNHNY, CDR2 SVGAGI (reference sequence). V lost 5 bases and J 7 bases, leaving 15 bases between the germline ends. CDR3 size: 14 residues. The CDR3 loop reads CASSGPAGGQPQHF. For the CDR3, the DNA is TGTGCCAGCAGTGGTCCCGCGGGGGGGCAGCCCCAGCATTTT.

The chain is built from TRBV27 and TRBJ2-3, with D hard to call. The germline V gene encodes CDR1 MNHEY and CDR2 SMNVEV (reference sequence). V was shortened by 2 bases and J by 4 bases, with 7 bases between the two germline ends. CDR3 size: 13 residues. CDR3 sequence: CASSLGQADTQYF. DNA of the CDR3: TGTGCCAGCAGTTTAGGGCAGGCAGATACGCAGTATTTT.

The rearrangement joins TRBV6-6 to TRBJ2-3; no definite D call. The CDR3 contains 13 residues. Germline V gives CDR1 MNHNY, CDR2 SVGAGI (reference sequence). V was trimmed by 0 bases and J by 3 bases, leaving 4 bases between them. In DNA form, the CDR3 reads TGTGCCAGCAGTTACTCCAATACAGATACGCAGTATTTT. Encoded protein: CASSYSNTDTQYF.

This clone was recorded a few times. The chain has TRBV6-1 and TRBJ1-2; D is ambiguous. CDR1 is MNHNS and CDR2 is SASEGT in the germline V gene. This CDR3 is 12 amino acids long. Trimming took off 3 bases at V and 5 bases at J, with 7 bases between the two ends. The CDR3 spells CASSEGPYGYTF. In DNA, the CDR3 is TGTGCCAGCAGTGAGGGCCCATATGGCTACACCTTC.

The genes are TRBV7-8 and TRBJ2-1; maybe TRBD1 (6 bases). V lost 5 bases and J 14 bases, leaving 16 bases between the germline ends. The germline V gene encodes CDR1 SGHVS and CDR2 FQNEAQ. The CDR3 extends over 12 amino acids. CDR3: CASSLSQGRKFF. CDR3 DNA sequence: TGTGCCAGCAGCCTCTCACAGGGAAGAAAGTTCTTC.

This clone occurred a few times. This chain links TRBV6-5 with TRBJ2-7; D perhaps matches TRBD2 (5 bases). Germline lookup yields CDR1 MNHEY and CDR2 SVGAGI. The CDR3 spans 13 residues. V dropped 5 bases and J dropped 7 bases, with 15 bases sitting between them. The CDR3 is CASSLTGVREQYF. CDR3 nucleotide sequence: TGTGCCAGCAGTCTCACCGGGGTGCGGGAGCAGTACTTC.

This rearrangement joins TRBV15 to TRBJ2-7; D gene ambiguous. The CDR3 runs 12 residues. The germline V and J ends were trimmed by 1 base and 5 bases, with 6 bases remaining between them. The germline gives CDR1 LNHNV, CDR2 YYDKDF (reference sequence). Here the CDR3 DNA reads TGTGCCACCAGCAGAGGCGGCGACGAGCAGTACTTC. Translated: CATSRGGDEQYF.

V gene TRBV5-4 combines with J gene TRBJ1-2; 9 bases are shared with TRBD1. The CDR3 covers 16 residues. J lost 6 bases, V lost 3 bases, and 12 bases had no gene match. Germline lookup yields CDR1 SGHNT and CDR2 YYREEE (reference sequence). CDR3 in amino acids: CASSYGGTGRLDGYTF. The CDR3 nucleotides are TGTGCCAGCAGCTATGGAGGGACAGGGAGGTTGGATGGCTACACCTTC. Filled out from reference TRBV5-4 and TRBJ1-2, the complete variable domain reads ETGVTQSPTHLIKTRGQQVTLRCSSQSGHNTVSWYQQALGQGPQFIFQYYREEENGRGNFPPRFSGLQFPNYSSELNVNALELDDSALYLCASSYGGTGRLDGYTFGSGTRLTVV.

This clone has only a few counts. The chain combines TRBV4-3 with TRBJ2-7; no clear D gene. Trimming took off 1 base at V and 1 base at J, with 8 bases between the two ends. In germline, CDR1 is LGHNA, CDR2 YSLEER. The CDR3 sequence is 14 residues long. Here the CDR3 reads CASSQGASSYEQYF. CDR3 coding DNA: TGCGCCAGCAGCCAAGGGGCCAGTTCCTACGAGCAGTACTTC.